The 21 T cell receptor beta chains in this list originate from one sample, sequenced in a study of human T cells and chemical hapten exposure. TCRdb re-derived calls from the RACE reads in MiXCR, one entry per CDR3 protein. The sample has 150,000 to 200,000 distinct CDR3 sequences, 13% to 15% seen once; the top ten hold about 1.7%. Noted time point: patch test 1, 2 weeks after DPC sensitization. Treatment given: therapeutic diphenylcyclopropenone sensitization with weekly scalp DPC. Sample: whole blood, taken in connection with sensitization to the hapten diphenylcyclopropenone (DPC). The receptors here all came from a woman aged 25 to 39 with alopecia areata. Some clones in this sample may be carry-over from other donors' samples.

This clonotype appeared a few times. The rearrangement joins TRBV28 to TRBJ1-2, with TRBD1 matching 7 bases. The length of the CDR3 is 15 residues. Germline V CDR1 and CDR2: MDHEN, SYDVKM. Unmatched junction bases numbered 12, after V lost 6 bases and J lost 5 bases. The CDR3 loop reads CASRPIAGGRYGYTF. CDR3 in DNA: TGTGCCAGCAGGCCCATAGCAGGGGGGCGGTATGGCTACACCTTC.

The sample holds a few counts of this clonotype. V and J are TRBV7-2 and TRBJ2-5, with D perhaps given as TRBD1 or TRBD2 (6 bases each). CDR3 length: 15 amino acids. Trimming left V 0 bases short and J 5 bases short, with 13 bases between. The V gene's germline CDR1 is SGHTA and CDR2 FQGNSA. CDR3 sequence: CASSLAPGGGETQYF. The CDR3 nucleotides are TGTGCCAGCAGCTTAGCTCCCGGGGGCGGGGAGACCCAGTACTTC.

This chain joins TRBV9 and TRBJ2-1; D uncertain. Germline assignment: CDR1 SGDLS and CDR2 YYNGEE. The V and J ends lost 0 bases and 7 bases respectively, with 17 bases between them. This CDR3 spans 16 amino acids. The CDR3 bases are TGTGCCAGCAGCGTAGGGGTCACCCGCCCGAGGAATGAGCAGTTCTTC. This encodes CASSVGVTRPRNEQFF.

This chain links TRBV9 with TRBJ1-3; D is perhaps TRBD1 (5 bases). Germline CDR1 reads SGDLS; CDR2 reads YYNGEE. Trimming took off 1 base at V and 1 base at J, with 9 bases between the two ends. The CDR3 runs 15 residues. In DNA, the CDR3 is TGTGCCAGCAGCGTAAGTCAGGGATCTGGAAACACCATATATTTT. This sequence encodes CASSVSQGSGNTIYF.

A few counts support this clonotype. CDR3 protein: CASSQASSRQTQYF. The CDR3 DNA reads TGTGCCAGCAGCCAAGCCTCTAGCAGACAGACCCAGTACTTC. The chain uses TRBV14 and TRBJ2-5; the D gene is possibly TRBD2 (5 bases). The V gene lost 1 base and the J gene lost 6 bases, with 12 bases spanning the gap. Looked up from germline, CDR1 is SGHDN and CDR2 is FVKESK. The CDR3 covers 14 residues.

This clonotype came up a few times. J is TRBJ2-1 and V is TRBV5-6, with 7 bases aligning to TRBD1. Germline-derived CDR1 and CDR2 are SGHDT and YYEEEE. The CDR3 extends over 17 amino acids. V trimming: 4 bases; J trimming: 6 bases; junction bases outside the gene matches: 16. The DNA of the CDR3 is TGTGCCAGCAGCACACCCCCAGGGACAGCTCTGGGCAATGAGCAGTTCTTC. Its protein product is CASSTPPGTALGNEQFF.

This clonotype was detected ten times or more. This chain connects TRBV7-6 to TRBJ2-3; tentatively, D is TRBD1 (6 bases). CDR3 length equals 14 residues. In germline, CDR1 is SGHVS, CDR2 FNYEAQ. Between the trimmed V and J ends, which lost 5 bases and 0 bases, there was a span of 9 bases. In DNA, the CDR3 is TGTGCCAGCAGCCCCGGACAGAGCACAGATACGCAGTATTTT. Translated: CASSPGQSTDTQYF.

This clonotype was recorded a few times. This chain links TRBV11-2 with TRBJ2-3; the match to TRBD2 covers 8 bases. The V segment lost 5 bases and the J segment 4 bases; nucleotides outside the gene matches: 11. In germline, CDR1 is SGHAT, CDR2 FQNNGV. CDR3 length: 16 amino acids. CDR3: CASSPRGAGVADTQYF. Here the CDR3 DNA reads TGTGCCAGCAGCCCCCGAGGAGCGGGGGTGGCAGATACGCAGTATTTT. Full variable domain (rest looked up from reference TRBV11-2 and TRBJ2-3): EAGVAQSPRYKIIEKRQSVAFWCNPISGHATLYWYQQILGQGPKLLIQFQNNGVVDDSQLPKDRFSAERLKGVDSTLKIQPAKLEDSAVYLCASSPRGAGVADTQYFGPGTRLTVL.

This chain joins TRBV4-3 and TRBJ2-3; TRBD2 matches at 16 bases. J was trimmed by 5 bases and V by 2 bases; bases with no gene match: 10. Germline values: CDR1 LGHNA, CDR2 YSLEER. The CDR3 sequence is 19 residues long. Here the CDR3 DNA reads TGCGCCAGCAGCCAATCCCCGGGACTAGCGGGGGGGTTCATAGATACGCAGTATTTT. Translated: CASSQSPGLAGGFIDTQYF.

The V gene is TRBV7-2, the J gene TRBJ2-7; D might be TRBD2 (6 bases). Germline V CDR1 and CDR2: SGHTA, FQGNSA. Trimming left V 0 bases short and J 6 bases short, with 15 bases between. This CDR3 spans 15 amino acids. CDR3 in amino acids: CASSLAQTSRGEQYF. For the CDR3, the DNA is TGTGCCAGCAGCTTAGCCCAGACTAGTCGGGGCGAGCAGTACTTC.

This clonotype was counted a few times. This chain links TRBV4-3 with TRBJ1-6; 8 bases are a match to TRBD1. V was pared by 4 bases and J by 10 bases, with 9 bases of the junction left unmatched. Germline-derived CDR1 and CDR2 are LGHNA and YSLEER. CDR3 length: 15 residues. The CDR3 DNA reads TGCGCCAGCAGCCTTAGGACAGGGAGAGACTCACCCCTCCACTTT. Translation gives CASSLRTGRDSPLHF.

The CDR3: CASSTTAGDYRPNEQFF. In DNA form, the CDR3 reads TGTGCCAGCAGCACCACGGCAGGGGACTACCGCCCGAATGAGCAGTTCTTC. The chain links TRBV11-1 to TRBJ2-1; weak D call: TRBD2 (7 bases). The CDR3 is 17 amino acids. Trimming pared 5 bases from V and 7 bases from J, leaving 24 bases between. The germline V gene has CDR1 SGHAT and CDR2 FQDESV (reference sequence).

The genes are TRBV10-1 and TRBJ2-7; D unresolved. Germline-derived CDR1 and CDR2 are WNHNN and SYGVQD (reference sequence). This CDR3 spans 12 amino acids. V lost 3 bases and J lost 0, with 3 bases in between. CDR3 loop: CASSDTSYEQYF. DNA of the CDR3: TGCGCCAGCAGTGACACCTCCTACGAGCAGTACTTC.

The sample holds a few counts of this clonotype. CDR3 protein: CATSRDDASYNEQFF. The CDR3 nucleotides read TGTGCCACCAGCAGAGATGACGCCAGCTACAATGAGCAGTTCTTC. The chain couples TRBV15 to TRBJ2-1; D gene ambiguous. The CDR3 is 15 amino acids. The V gene lost 0 bases and the J gene lost 3 bases, with 9 bases spanning the gap. Germline V gene data show CDR1 as LNHNV and CDR2 as YYDKDF (reference sequence).

The CDR3 reads CASSQERWSTDTQYF. In DNA form, the CDR3 reads TGTGCCAGCAGCCAAGAACGGTGGAGCACAGATACGCAGTATTTT. The chain employs TRBV3-1 and TRBJ2-3, with D unresolved. CDR1 and CDR2 (germline): LGHDT, YNNKEL (reference sequence). The CDR3 runs 15 residues. V gave up 0 bases and J gave up 0 bases, with 7 bases separating them.

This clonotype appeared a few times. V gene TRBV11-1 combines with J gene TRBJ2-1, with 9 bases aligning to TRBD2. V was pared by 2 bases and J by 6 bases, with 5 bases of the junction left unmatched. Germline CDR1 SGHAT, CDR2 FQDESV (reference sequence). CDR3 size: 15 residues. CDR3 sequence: CASSLSSGVGNEQFF. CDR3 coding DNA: TGTGCCAGCAGCTTATCTAGCGGGGTGGGCAATGAGCAGTTCTTC. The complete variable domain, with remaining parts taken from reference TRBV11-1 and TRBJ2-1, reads EAEVAQSPRYKITEKSQAVAFWCDPISGHATLYWYRQILGQGPELLVQFQDESVVDDSQLPKDRFSAERLKGVDSTLKIQPAELGDSAMYLCASSLSSGVGNEQFFGPGTRLTVL.

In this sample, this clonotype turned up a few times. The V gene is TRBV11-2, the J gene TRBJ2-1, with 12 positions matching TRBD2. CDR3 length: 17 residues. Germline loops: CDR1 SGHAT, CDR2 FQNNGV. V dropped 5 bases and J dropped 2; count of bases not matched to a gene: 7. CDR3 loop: CASSPGLAGFPYNEQFF. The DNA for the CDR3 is TGTGCCAGCAGCCCAGGACTAGCGGGGTTCCCCTACAATGAGCAGTTCTTC.

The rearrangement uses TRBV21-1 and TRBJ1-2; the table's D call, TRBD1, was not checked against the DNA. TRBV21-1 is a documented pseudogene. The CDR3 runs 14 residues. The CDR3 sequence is CASNPGTGDYGYTF. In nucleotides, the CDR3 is TGTGCCAGCAACCCAGGGACAGGAGACTATGGCTACACCTTC.

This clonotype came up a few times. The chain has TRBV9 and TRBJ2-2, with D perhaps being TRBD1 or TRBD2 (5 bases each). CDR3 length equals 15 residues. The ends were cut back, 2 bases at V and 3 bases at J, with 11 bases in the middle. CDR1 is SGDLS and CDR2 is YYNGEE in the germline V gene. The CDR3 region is CASSVGRGDTGELFF. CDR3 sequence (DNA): TGTGCCAGCAGCGTTGGTAGAGGGGACACCGGGGAGCTGTTTTTT.

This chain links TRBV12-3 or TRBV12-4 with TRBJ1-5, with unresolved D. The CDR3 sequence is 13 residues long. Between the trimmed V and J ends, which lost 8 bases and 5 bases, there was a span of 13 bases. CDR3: CASGLLEDQPQHF. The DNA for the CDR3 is TGTGCCAGCGGGCTTCTGGAAGATCAGCCCCAGCATTTT.

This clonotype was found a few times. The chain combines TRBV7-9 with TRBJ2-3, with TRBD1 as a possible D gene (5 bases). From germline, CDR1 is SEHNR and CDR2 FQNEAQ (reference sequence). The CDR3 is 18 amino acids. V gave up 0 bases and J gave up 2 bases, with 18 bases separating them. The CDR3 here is CASSLAGPVRRDTDTQYF. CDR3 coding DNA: TGTGCCAGCAGCTTAGCGGGGCCAGTTAGGAGAGACACAGATACGCAGTATTTT.